The entry below describes one TCR beta chain. What it binds is not known. The data were obtained in a study of OX40 agonist ivuxolimab in advanced cancers. Overall study findings and caveats: In the 0.1 to 3.0 mg/kg range, CD4+ and CD8+ blood T cells had expanded clonally by week 6.

Any history of autoimmune disease or systemic immunosuppression disqualified patients. Generated by immunoSEQ multiplex PCR, the TCRdb table keeps only in-frame clones and is missing some. The sample has 90,000 to 150,000 clones; 85% to 90% are singletons. The CDR3 is made up of 16 amino acids. V dropped 5 bases and J dropped 7; count of bases not matched to a gene: 8. The germline CDR1 and CDR2 sequences are SEHNR and FQNEAQ (reference sequence). The receptor comes from an adult with an advanced solid tumor such as melanoma, head and neck, liver or kidney cancer. The chain has TRBV7-9 and TRBJ2-7, with TRBD2 identical over 16 bases. The specimen comprised CD4+ or CD8+ T cells sorted from blood, sampled in a trial of the OX40 agonist ivuxolimab. This chain's CDR3 is CASSVGTSGGAREQYF. In DNA, the CDR3 is TGTGCCAGCAGCGTCGGGACTAGCGGGGGGGCGCGTGAGCAGTACTTC.